The rows below give T cell receptor beta chains drawn from one sample of a study of identical twins. TCRdb re-called the 5' RACE reads through MiXCR, storing one row per CDR3 protein. The sample yields approximately 500,000 distinct CDR3 sequences, approximately 24% seen once. In addition, the sample was reused for a study of T cells expressing NK-cell markers.

The sequenced material came from CD4+ T cells sorted from blood. The receptors were sampled from a woman aged 18-29 years in good health. The CDR3 runs from the conserved cysteine through the conserved F or W. D genes are given only for firm matches. Only some rows state a clone size, as once, few, many or a class for expanded clones.

j_call	clone_size	d_call	v_call	cdr3_nt	cdr3_aa
TRBJ2-7	.	.	TRBV20-1	TGCAGTGCTAGGGGAAGTAGGATAGACTACGAGCAGTACTTC	CSARGSRIDYEQYF
TRBJ2-1	.	TRBD2	TRBV20-1	TGCAGTGCGGGACCGGTGGCGGGGGGAGGCAATGAGCAGTTCTTC	CSAGPVAGGGNEQFF
TRBJ2-7	few	.	TRBV21-1	TGTGCCAGCAGCAAAGGTCGTGGCGGGAGCTCTCTCGAGCAGTACTTC	CASSKGRGGSSLEQYF
TRBJ2-3	.	TRBD1	TRBV12-3/TRBV12-4	TGTGCCAGCAGTTTTTTGGGTTGGGACAGGGGCAAGAAAGATACGCAGTATTTT	CASSFLGWDRGKKDTQYF
TRBJ2-5	few	.	TRBV5-6	TGTGCCAGCAGCTGGGGTCGAGTGGAGACCCAGTACTTC	CASSWGRVETQYF
TRBJ2-1	few	TRBD2	TRBV24-1	TGTGCCACCAGTGATCCGACTAGCGGGGACTACAATGAGCAGTTCTTC	CATSDPTSGDYNEQFF
TRBJ2-1	.	TRBD2	TRBV7-2	TGTGCCAGCAGCTTGAAGCGGGAGGGCCGGAATGATGAGCAGTTCTTC	CASSLKREGRNDEQFF
TRBJ1-5	few	.	TRBV10-3	TGTGCCATCCAGGTGGAGGGGGGACAGCCCCAGCATTTT	CAIQVEGGQPQHF
TRBJ2-7	many	TRBD2	TRBV4-3	TGCGCCAGCAGCCGGACTAGCGAGGCCTACGAGCAGTACTTC	CASSRTSEAYEQYF
TRBJ2-7	few	.	TRBV5-1	TGCGCCAGCAGCTTGGAGGCTAGTGAAACCTACGAGCAGTACTTC	CASSLEASETYEQYF
TRBJ2-6	many	.	TRBV12-3/TRBV12-4	TGTGCCAGCAGTTCGGGAAGTTCTGGGGCCAACGTCCTGACTTTC	CASSSGSSGANVLTF
TRBJ2-2	.	.	TRBV5-1	TGCGCCATCAAGACTAGTGATCGCGGGGAGCTGTTTTTT	CAIKTSDRGELFF
TRBJ2-5	few	.	TRBV7-2	TGTGCCAGCAGCCCGCAGATCTACCAGTACTTC	CASSPQIYQYF
TRBJ2-2	once	.	TRBV5-1	TGCGCCAGCGTGGACACCGGGGAGCTGTTTTTT	CASVDTGELFF
TRBJ2-3	few	TRBD2	TRBV12-5	TGTGCCAGAGGGACTAGCGGGAGGGGACGCACAGATACGCAGTATTTT	CARGTSGRGRTDTQYF
TRBJ2-7	.	.	TRBV15	TGTGCCACCAGCAGAGAAGTCGGAGCGTTCCGCTCCTACGAGCAGTACTTC	CATSREVGAFRSYEQYF
TRBJ2-5	.	.	TRBV20-1	TGCAGTGCTAGAGATATCCTAGCGGAGACCCAGTACTTC	CSARDILAETQYF
TRBJ1-4	.	TRBD1	TRBV29-1	TGCAGCGGACAGGGGGGAGATGAAAAACTGTTTTTT	CSGQGGDEKLFF
TRBJ2-7	few	.	TRBV20-1	TGCAGTGCTAGAGCTCGCCGAGGCGAGCAGTACTTC	CSARARRGEQYF
TRBJ2-7	few	TRBD1	TRBV2	TGTGCCAGCAGTTTCAGGGGGCGCGAGTACTTC	CASSFRGREYF
TRBJ2-7	.	.	TRBV5-1	TGCGCCAGCCGAGTTTACCCAGCGGTCGACGAGCAGTACTTC	CASRVYPAVDEQYF
TRBJ2-7	few	.	TRBV29-1	TGCAGCGGAGGGGATGGCGAGCAGTACTTC	CSGGDGEQYF
TRBJ2-7	few	.	TRBV5-5	TGTGCCAGCAGCTTGGGGGTGGGAACCTACGAGCAGTACTTC	CASSLGVGTYEQYF
TRBJ1-2	many	.	TRBV5-1	TGTGCCAGCAGCCCCGGGACGGCCAACTATGGCTACACCTTC	CASSPGTANYGYTF
TRBJ1-1	.	.	TRBV5-6	TGTGCCAGCAGCTTGGCCCTCCACACTGAAGCTTTCTTT	CASSLALHTEAFF
TRBJ1-1	.	TRBD1	TRBV12-3/TRBV12-4	TGTGCCAGCAGTGAACTGATGGGACAGCGGGCTTTCTTT	CASSELMGQRAFF
TRBJ2-3	few	.	TRBV5-1	TGCGCCAGCCGGTCCTTGGGGGGAGTCGCAGATACGCAGTATTTT	CASRSLGGVADTQYF
TRBJ1-6	few	.	TRBV20-1	TGCAGTGCTAGTCACCCCTGGACAGCTTCACCCCTCCACTTT	CSASHPWTASPLHF
TRBJ2-7	once	TRBD2	TRBV7-6	TGTGCCAGCAGCTTAGGAAGGACTAGCGGCTACGAGCAGTACTTC	CASSLGRTSGYEQYF
TRBJ2-7	.	TRBD2	TRBV6-5	TGTGCCAGCAGTTTCATTAGCGGGAGGGACGAGCAGTACTTC	CASSFISGRDEQYF
TRBJ1-5	.	TRBD1	TRBV19	TGTGCCAGTAGTACTGGGGACAGAATAATTAGCAATCAGCCCCAGCATTTT	CASSTGDRIISNQPQHF
TRBJ2-3	.	TRBD2	TRBV20-1	TGCATTAAAAATGGCGCGGGGGGGCAGGAAGATACGCAGTATTTT	CIKNGAGGQEDTQYF
TRBJ1-2	few	.	TRBV25-1	TGTGCCAGCAGTGAATTTAACACCCACTATGGCTACACCTTC	CASSEFNTHYGYTF